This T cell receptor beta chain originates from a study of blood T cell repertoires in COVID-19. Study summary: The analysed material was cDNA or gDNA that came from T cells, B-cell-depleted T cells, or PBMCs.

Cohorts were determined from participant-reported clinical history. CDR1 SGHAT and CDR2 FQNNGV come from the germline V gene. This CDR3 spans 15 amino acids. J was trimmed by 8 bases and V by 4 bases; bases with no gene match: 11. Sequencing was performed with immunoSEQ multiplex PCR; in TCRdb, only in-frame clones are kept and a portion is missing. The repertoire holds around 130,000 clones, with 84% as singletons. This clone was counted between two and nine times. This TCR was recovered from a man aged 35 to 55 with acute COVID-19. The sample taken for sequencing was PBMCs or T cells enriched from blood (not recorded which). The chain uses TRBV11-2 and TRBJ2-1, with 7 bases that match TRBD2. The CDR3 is CASSWLAESHDEQFF. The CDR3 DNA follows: TGTGCCAGCAGCTGGCTAGCGGAGTCCCACGATGAGCAGTTCTTC.